Described below is a single T cell receptor beta chain sequence and its context. Its cognate antigen has yet to be identified. There are no base qualities to consult, and no much larger clone falls within one base. CDR1 and CDR2, looked up from the germline V gene, are MNHEY and SVGEGT. The junction shows trimming of 5 bases on V and 0 bases on J, plus 6 bases between the germline ends. From cysteine to phenylalanine, the CDR3 is 13 amino acids long. CDR3 DNA is the only sequence kept; it has 39 bases, read in frame from the first base. These data come from a study of blood T cell repertoires in COVID-19 (dated by TCRdb to 2018 to 2021). In the study overall: Samples covering the acute and convalescent phases of COVID-19 were provided by collaborators in the United States, Italy and Spain. The prospective study material was composed of cDNA or gDNA derived from T cells, B-cell-depleted T cells, or PBMCs. Samples were obtained from the ongoing ImmuneRACE study (first 160 participants) and from over 1,000 subjects provided by 6 global collaborators. Deeply sampled blood TCRbeta repertoires from subjects exposed to, actively infected with, or recovered from COVID-19 were included in the dataset. The repertoires were released in a freely available public database intended as a resource for research on the immune response to SARS-CoV-2. The sample metadata nearly always contained a de-identified subject ID, COVID-19 status, age in years and sex. Where HLA class I and class II types were available, the types were taken from metadata supplied by the sample provider, not from assay-based typing. Study-wide findings and limitations: Clinical and demographic metadata were provided uncurated, with the amount varying by source and participant.

The collaborating institutions used their own protocols to collect whole blood in K2EDTA tubes. For TCRbeta analysis, collaborators shipped samples as frozen whole blood, isolated PBMCs, or DNA extracted from either of those sample types. The immunoSEQ Assay, a bias-controlled multiplex PCR, was used to amplify TCRbeta CDR3 regions from genomic DNA. The original methods were these. Nucleated cell counts per sample were estimated from amplification of reference gene primers within the assay. Sequence reads were collapsed and filtered to measure the absolute abundance of every unique TCRbeta CDR3 rearrangement. For each sample, productive Simpson clonality was calculated by taking the square root of Simpson's diversity index across productive rearrangements. What TCRdb holds here is the immuneACCESS table cut down to in-frame rearrangements. Part of the clones is not present; checked against another copy, under half of the missing clones reflect an unresolved V gene, and the others are unexplained. The V and J calls and clone size are taken from that table; D and trimming were inferred from the DNA. This sample has 150,000 to 200,000 clones in its table, and roughly 86% of those were observed once. The ten largest account for roughly 7.3% of the sample.

Recombination linked TRBV6-2 or TRBV6-3 to TRBJ2-3; the D gene cannot be resolved reliably. The sequence was collected from a woman of 80 years or more in a cohort sampled during active or convalescent COVID-19. The sample comprised peripheral blood. The nucleotides are TGTGCCAGCAGTCACCAGAGCACAGATACGCAGTATTTT. Its coded protein is CASSHQSTDTQYF.